The 30 T cell receptor beta chains below all came from one sample that was sequenced in a study of cytomegalovirus exposure and HLA in healthy donors. Sequencing was performed with immunoSEQ multiplex PCR; in TCRdb, only in-frame clones are kept and a portion is missing. The sample includes 350,000 or so clones, 86% seen only once; the top ten take about 0.8%. The source material was PBMCs. These receptors originate from a woman aged 18-30 years in good health and CMV-seronegative.

The chain recombines TRBV6-5 with TRBJ1-2; D possibly corresponds to TRBD1 (6 bases). CDR1 and CDR2 (germline): MNHEY, SVGAGI. V was cut by 4 bases and J by 8 bases, with 17 bases left in between. There are 14 residues in the CDR3. The CDR3 nucleotides are TGTGCCAGCAGTTCCACCATAGGGGGTGGGGGCTACACCTTC. Its protein is CASSSTIGGGGYTF.

The chain links TRBV4-3 to TRBJ2-2; no reliable D call. The CDR3 is 18 amino acids. Germline V gene lookup returns CDR1 LGHNA and CDR2 YSLEER. The germline V and J ends were trimmed by 1 base and 4 bases, with 19 bases remaining between them. CDR3 loop: CASSQARVLPTSTGELFF. The CDR3 bases are TGCGCCAGCAGCCAAGCCCGGGTCCTGCCCACCAGCACCGGGGAGCTGTTTTTT.

The CDR3 reads CASSLIPREQYF. The CDR3 DNA reads as TGTGCCAGCAGCTTAATCCCCCGCGAGCAGTACTTC. V gene TRBV7-9 combines with J gene TRBJ2-7; D remains unclear. Trimming took 2 bases from V and 6 from J, leaving 8 bases between them. This CDR3 comprises 12 residues. Per germline, CDR1 SEHNR and CDR2 FQNEAQ (reference sequence).

This clone has just one count. V and J are TRBV7-2 and TRBJ1-2; TRBD1 matches at 9 bases. The V gene end was trimmed by 3 bases and the J gene end by 6 bases; junction bases not matched to a gene: 5. This CDR3 comprises 14 residues. Per germline, CDR1 SGHTA and CDR2 FQGNSA. Here the CDR3 DNA reads TGTGCCAGCAGCTTCGCGACAGGGGGGCATGGCTACACCTTC. It encodes CASSFATGGHGYTF. The full variable domain, in which reference TRBV7-2 and TRBJ1-2 provide the parts outside the CDR3, is GAGVSQSPSNKVTEKGKDVELRCDPISGHTALYWYRQSLGQGLEFLIYFQGNSAPDKSGLPSDRFSAERTGGSVSTLTIQRTQQEDSAVYLCASSFATGGHGYTFGSGTRLTVV.

The rearrangement uses TRBV7-9 and TRBJ2-1; D is possibly TRBD1 (5 bases). Germline V gives CDR1 SEHNR, CDR2 FQNEAQ (reference sequence). Between the trimmed V and J ends, which lost 7 bases and 0 bases, there was a span of 13 bases. The CDR3 loop spans 15 amino acids. CDR3 coding DNA: TGTGCCAGCAACTCAGGGAAGCTCTCCTACAATGAGCAGTTCTTC. Its protein is CASNSGKLSYNEQFF.

The V gene is TRBV6-1, the J gene TRBJ2-3; TRBD2 matches 12 bases. The J segment lost 5 bases and the V segment lost 2 bases, leaving 5 bases of the junction unmatched. Germline CDR1 is MNHNS and CDR2 is SASEGT. This CDR3 comprises 16 residues. CDR3 DNA sequence: TGTGCCAGCAGTGAACTAGCGGGAGGGCCCGGAGATACGCAGTATTTT. Translating gives CASSELAGGPGDTQYF.

The chain uses TRBV27 and TRBJ2-7, with no clear D. The CDR3 covers 13 residues. The germline CDR1 and CDR2 sequences are MNHEY and SMNVEV (reference sequence). V lost 2 bases and J lost 7, with 12 bases in between. CDR3 sequence reads: CASSLLSPREQYF. In DNA form, the CDR3 reads TGTGCCAGCAGTTTACTGTCGCCCAGGGAGCAGTACTTC.

This clone was recorded a few times. V usage is TRBV27 and J usage is TRBJ2-7, with D perhaps TRBD2 (6 bases). The germline gives CDR1 MNHEY, CDR2 SMNVEV (reference sequence). V gave up 5 bases and J gave up 2 bases, with 13 bases separating them. CDR3 length: 14 amino acids. The DNA for the CDR3 is TGTGCCAGCAGTCCGTGGGGACTGACCTACGAGCAGTACTTC. It codes for CASSPWGLTYEQYF.

The chain links TRBV7-9 to TRBJ1-1; tentatively, D is TRBD1 (6 bases). Trimming pared 3 bases from V and 5 bases from J, leaving 13 bases between. Germline V lookup: CDR1 SEHNR, CDR2 FQNEAQ (reference sequence). There are 14 residues in the CDR3. The CDR3 protein is CASSFAGGRTEAFF. CDR3 bases: TGTGCCAGCAGCTTCGCGGGGGGCCGAACTGAAGCTTTCTTT. The complete variable domain, with remaining parts taken from reference TRBV7-9 and TRBJ1-1, reads DTGVSQNPRHKITKRGQNVTFRCDPISEHNRLYWYRQTLGQGPEFLTYFQNEAQLEKSRLLSDRFSAERPKGSFSTLEIQRTEQGDSAMYLCASSFAGGRTEAFFGQGTRLTVV.

This chain uses TRBV4-1 with TRBJ1-3; 7 bases match TRBD1. J gave up 1 base and V 2 bases, and 11 bases lay outside the gene matches. The V gene's germline CDR1 is MGHRA and CDR2 YSYEKL. The CDR3 spans 18 residues. This CDR3 is CASSQPTDRPGSGNTIYF. The CDR3 DNA follows: TGCGCCAGCAGCCAACCAACGGACAGGCCGGGGTCTGGAAACACCATATATTTT.

The V and J genes are TRBV7-6 and TRBJ2-1, with 8 bases fitting TRBD2. The V gene end was trimmed by 8 bases and the J gene end by 4 bases; junction bases not matched to a gene: 4. Germline V gene lookup returns CDR1 SGHVS and CDR2 FNYEAQ. The length of the CDR3 is 13 residues. CDR3 sequence: CASAPGGYNEQFF. Here the CDR3 DNA reads TGTGCCAGCGCCCCGGGAGGGTACAATGAGCAGTTCTTC.

This clone has a handful of counts. The chain carries TRBV27 and TRBJ1-5; D remains ambiguous. Germline values: CDR1 MNHEY, CDR2 SMNVEV (reference sequence). The CDR3 is made up of 13 amino acids. The V gene lost 7 bases and the J gene lost 2 bases, with 9 bases spanning the gap. CDR3 DNA: TGTGCCAGCAAGTCTTCAGGCAATCAGCCCCAGCATTTT. Amino acid sequence: CASKSSGNQPQHF.

The chain couples TRBV18 to TRBJ2-7, with a possible D match to TRBD2 (6 bases). Germline CDR1 reads KGHSH; CDR2 reads LQKENI. The CDR3 totals 14 residues. Trimming removed 6 bases from V and 2 bases from J, with 14 bases in between. Here the CDR3 reads CASSQGLSTYEQYF. The CDR3 DNA reads TGTGCCAGCTCCCAGGGACTCTCAACCTACGAGCAGTACTTC.

This chain connects TRBV5-8 to TRBJ2-3, with 10 bases identical to TRBD2. V shed 2 bases, J shed 9 bases, and the junction held 9 bases outside the gene matches. CDR3 length equals 15 residues. The germline V gene has CDR1 SGHTS and CDR2 YDEGEE. CDR3 coding DNA: TGTGCCAGCAGCTTCCAAGCGGGAGGGCCCGACACGCAGTATTTT. Residues: CASSFQAGGPDTQYF. The variable domain in full, with the rest retrieved from reference TRBV5-8 and TRBJ2-3, is EAGVTQSPTHLIKTRGQQATLRCSPISGHTSVYWYQQALGLGLQFLLWYDEGEERNRGNFPPRFSGRQFPNYSSELNVNALELEDSALYLCASSFQAGGPDTQYFGPGTRLTVL.

The chain joins TRBV28 to TRBJ2-7, with D possibly matching TRBD1 (5 bases). The CDR3 is made up of 16 amino acids. V was clipped by 0 bases and J by 3 bases, with 15 bases between them. Per germline, CDR1 MDHEN and CDR2 SYDVKM. Here the CDR3 reads CASSLWGRSADYEQYF. The DNA of the CDR3 is TGTGCCAGCAGTTTATGGGGGCGGTCAGCCGACTACGAGCAGTACTTC.

This clone was observed once. This sequence joins TRBV19 and TRBJ2-7; tentatively, D is TRBD2 (5 bases). Germline V gene lookup returns CDR1 LNHDA and CDR2 SQIVND (reference sequence). The CDR3 is 13 residues long. The ends were cut back, 8 bases at V and 4 bases at J, with 15 bases in the middle. This CDR3 reads CASQSGASYEQYF. As DNA, the CDR3 is TGTGCCAGTCAAAGCGGAGCCTCTTACGAGCAGTACTTC.

The V call is TRBV7-9, the J call TRBJ1-2, with D tentatively TRBD1 (5 bases). This CDR3 contains 14 residues. Germline CDR1 SEHNR, CDR2 FQNEAQ (reference sequence). V lost 3 bases and J lost 7, with 15 bases in between. Here the CDR3 reads CASSFRTPTSGYTF. The DNA of the CDR3 is TGTGCCAGCAGCTTCAGGACACCCACGAGTGGCTACACCTTC.

The chain joins TRBV19 to TRBJ1-5; 8 bases align to TRBD1. CDR3 length: 14 residues. Losses at the gene ends were 7 bases for V and 7 bases for J; bases not matched to a gene: 9. The germline V gene has CDR1 LNHDA and CDR2 SQIVND (reference sequence). The CDR3 loop reads CASTGPGGGQPQHF. For the CDR3, the DNA is TGTGCCAGTACTGGGCCAGGGGGCGGGCAGCCCCAGCATTTT.

The genes are TRBV5-4 and TRBJ2-1; the D gene is possibly TRBD2 (6 bases). V was trimmed by 3 bases and J by 14 bases, leaving 18 bases between them. Germline V gives CDR1 SGHNT, CDR2 YYREEE (reference sequence). The CDR3 runs 13 residues. The CDR3 bases are TGTGCCAGCAGCTCCCGGGACTCGATGTTAGAGTTCTTC. It specifies CASSSRDSMLEFF.

CDR3 sequence: CASSFLTGGVNEQYF. The CDR3 nucleotides are TGTGCCAGCAGTTTTTTGACAGGGGGGGTAAACGAGCAGTACTTC. The J gene is TRBJ2-7, the V gene TRBV28, with 9 positions matching TRBD1. After removal of 3 bases from V and 5 bases from J, the junction contained 8 bases not matched to a gene. CDR1 is MDHEN, CDR2 SYDVKM, per germline. CDR3 length: 15 residues. Variable domain in full (rest from reference TRBV28 and TRBJ2-7): DVKVTQSSRYLVKRTGEKVFLECVQDMDHENMFWYRQDPGLGLRLIYFSYDVKMKEKGDIPEGYSVSREKKERFSLILESASTNQTSMYLCASSFLTGGVNEQYFGPGTRLTVT.

The chain couples TRBV5-8 to TRBJ2-7; TRBD1 matches at 7 bases. Germline V gives CDR1 SGHTS, CDR2 YDEGEE. Unmatched junction bases numbered 7, after V lost 0 bases and J lost 7 bases. CDR3 length: 14 residues. The CDR3 DNA reads as TGTGCCAGCAGCTTGGGAGGCCCGGACAGGGAGCAGTACTTC. It translates to CASSLGGPDREQYF.

DNA of the CDR3: TGCGCCAGCAGCGGACTAGCGGGAGGCCCGAACACCGGGGAGCTGTTTTTT. It codes for CASSGLAGGPNTGELFF. V usage is TRBV5-1 and J usage is TRBJ2-2; 14 nucleotides line up with TRBD2. Per the germline V gene, CDR1 is SGHRS and CDR2 is YFSETQ. The CDR3 contains 17 residues. The V and J ends lost 4 bases and 0 bases, in that order; junction bases with no gene match: 2.

The J gene is TRBJ1-2, the V gene TRBV6-6; the D gene is possibly TRBD1 (5 bases). Trimming left V 2 bases short and J 6 bases short, with 10 bases between. The CDR3 loop spans 13 amino acids. Per the germline V gene, CDR1 is MNHNY and CDR2 is SVGAGI (reference sequence). The CDR3 bases are TGTGCCAGCAGTTACGCCTGGGGGGATGGCTACACCTTC. Translated: CASSYAWGDGYTF.

V is TRBV4-3 and J is TRBJ2-4, with TRBD1 matching 7 bases. This CDR3 is 15 amino acids long. Trimming took 2 bases from V and 6 from J; bases not matched to a gene: 7. From germline, CDR1 is LGHNA and CDR2 YSLEER. The CDR3 loop reads CASSQRFDRVNIQYF. CDR3 coding DNA: TGCGCCAGCAGCCAAAGATTTGACAGGGTAAACATTCAGTACTTC.

This rearrangement joins TRBV7-9 to TRBJ2-2; tentatively, D is TRBD1 (7 bases). The CDR3 covers 18 residues. Trimming left V 0 bases short and J 0 bases short, with 14 bases between. Germline CDR1 SEHNR, CDR2 FQNEAQ (reference sequence). The CDR3 DNA is TGTGCCAGCAGCTTAGCCTACCAGGGGGGATCGAACACCGGGGAGCTGTTTTTT. Amino acids: CASSLAYQGGSNTGELFF.

The chain combines TRBV11-2 with TRBJ2-7; a weak D match, TRBD2 (6 bases). The CDR3 has 14 residues. The V gene's germline CDR1 is SGHAT and CDR2 FQNNGV. V lost 5 bases and J lost 6, with 17 bases in between. CDR3 residues: CASSPGLPPGEQYF. The DNA for the CDR3 is TGTGCCAGCAGCCCGGGACTTCCGCCGGGCGAGCAGTACTTC.

This chain joins TRBV7-9 and TRBJ2-1; 9 nucleotides agree with TRBD2. J gave up 1 base and V 1 base, and 2 bases lay outside the gene matches. Germline V lookup: CDR1 SEHNR, CDR2 FQNEAQ (reference sequence). This CDR3 has 16 residues. CDR3: CASSLGLAVSYNEQFF. The CDR3, as DNA: TGTGCCAGCAGCTTAGGACTAGCGGTATCCTACAATGAGCAGTTCTTC.

This rearrangement joins TRBV19 to TRBJ1-2; 7 positions match TRBD1. CDR3 length: 11 amino acids. Trimming cost V 6 bases and J 8 bases; bases outside gene matches: 3. Looked up from germline, CDR1 is LNHDA and CDR2 is SQIVND (reference sequence). The CDR3 bases are TGTGCCAGTAGGAACAGGGGCGGCTACACCTTC. It encodes CASRNRGGYTF.

The CDR3 sequence: CASTRDRGTDTQYF. CDR3 coding DNA: TGTGCCAGCACCCGGGACAGGGGCACAGATACGCAGTATTTT. The chain combines TRBV27 with TRBJ2-3; TRBD1 aligns across 9 bases. Germline V gives CDR1 MNHEY, CDR2 SMNVEV (reference sequence). There are 14 residues in the CDR3. After removal of 7 bases from V and 1 base from J, the junction contained 3 bases not matched to a gene.

J is TRBJ2-7 and V is TRBV6-6, with a weak D call TRBD2 (5 bases). CDR3 length: 11 amino acids. Trimming shortened V by 5 bases and J by 7 bases, and 9 bases separated the two germline ends. The V gene's germline CDR1 is MNHNY and CDR2 SVGAGI (reference sequence). The CDR3 sequence: CASSLTREQYF. The CDR3 region has the DNA TGTGCCAGCAGTCTAACTAGGGAGCAGTACTTC.